This T cell receptor beta chain was captured by sequencing in a study of CD8 T cells in Susac syndrome. Study outcomes and limitations: Only a relatively small number of individuals were included in the TCR sequencing and HLA analysis.

Comment on this clonotype: The antigen is not known.

Sequencing targeted TCR beta in blood CD8+ and CD4+ T cells. Both CD4+ and CD8+ T cells were negatively isolated, and TEMRA cells underwent FACS enrichment. V lost 3 bases, J lost 8 bases, and 8 bases lay in between. Germline lookup yields CDR1 MDHEN and CDR2 SYDVKM. This CDR3 contains 11 residues. Random hexamers were used to reverse transcribe the RNA input (roughly 0.5 to 1 ug). The authors amplified TCR beta CDR3 across 54 Vbeta and 13 Jbeta using immunoSEQ multiplex PCR. Each CDR3 protein is one row after TCRdb ran MiXCR on the immunoSEQ multiplex PCR reads. Among tens of thousands of distinct CDR3 sequences listed, approximately 93% were seen once.

This chain connects TRBV28 to TRBJ2-7; D unresolved. Sequenced material: CD8+ T cells from PBMCs. The TCR comes from a human donor in good health. The CDR3 region is CASSFAGKQYF. The CDR3 nucleotides read TGTGCCAGCAGTTTCGCCGGCAAGCAGTACTTC. The full variable domain, with the rest looked up from reference TRBV28 and TRBJ2-7, is DVKVTQSSRYLVKRTGEKVFLECVQDMDHENMFWYRQDPGLGLRLIYFSYDVKMKEKGDIPEGYSVSREKKERFSLILESASTNQTSMYLCASSFAGKQYFGPGTRLTVT.